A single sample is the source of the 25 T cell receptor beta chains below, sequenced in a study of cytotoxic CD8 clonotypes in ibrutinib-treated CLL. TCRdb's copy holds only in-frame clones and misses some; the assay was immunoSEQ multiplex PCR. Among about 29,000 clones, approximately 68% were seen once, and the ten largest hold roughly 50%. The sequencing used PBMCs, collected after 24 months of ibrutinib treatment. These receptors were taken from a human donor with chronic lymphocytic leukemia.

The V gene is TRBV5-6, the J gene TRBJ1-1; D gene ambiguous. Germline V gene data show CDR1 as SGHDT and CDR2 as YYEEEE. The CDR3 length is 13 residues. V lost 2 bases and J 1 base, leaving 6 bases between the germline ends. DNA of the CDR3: TGTGCCAGCAGCTTCCTCCCGAACACTGAAGCTTTCTTT. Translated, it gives CASSFLPNTEAFF. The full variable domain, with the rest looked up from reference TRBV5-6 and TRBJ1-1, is DAGVTQSPTHLIKTRGQQVTLRCSPKSGHDTVSWYQQALGQGPQFIFQYYEEEERQRGNFPDRFSGHQFPNYSSELNVNALLLGDSALYLCASSFLPNTEAFFGQGTRLTVV.

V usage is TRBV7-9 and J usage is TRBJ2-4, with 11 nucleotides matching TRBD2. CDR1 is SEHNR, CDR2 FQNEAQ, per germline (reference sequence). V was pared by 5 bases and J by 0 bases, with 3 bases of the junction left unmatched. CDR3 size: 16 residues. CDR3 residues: CASSDSGGGAKNIQYF. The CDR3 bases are TGTGCCAGCAGCGATAGCGGGGGGGGAGCCAAAAACATTCAGTACTTC.

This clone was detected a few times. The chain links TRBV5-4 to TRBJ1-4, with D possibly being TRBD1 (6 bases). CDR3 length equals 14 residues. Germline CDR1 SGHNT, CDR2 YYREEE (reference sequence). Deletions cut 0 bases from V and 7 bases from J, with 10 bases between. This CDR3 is CASSLEQGREKLFF. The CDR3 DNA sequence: TGTGCCAGCAGCTTGGAACAGGGACGTGAAAAACTGTTTTTT.

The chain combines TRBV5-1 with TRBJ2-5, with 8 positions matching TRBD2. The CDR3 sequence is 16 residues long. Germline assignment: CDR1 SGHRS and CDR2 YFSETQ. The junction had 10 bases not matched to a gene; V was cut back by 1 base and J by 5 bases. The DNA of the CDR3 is TGCGCCAGCAGCTTGCAGTCTAGCGGGTATCAGGAGACCCAGTACTTC. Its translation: CASSLQSSGYQETQYF.

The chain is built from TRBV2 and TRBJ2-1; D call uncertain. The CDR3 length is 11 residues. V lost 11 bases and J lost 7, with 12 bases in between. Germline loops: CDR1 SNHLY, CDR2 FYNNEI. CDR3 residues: CAGNSGNEQFF. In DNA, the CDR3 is TGTGCCGGAAATAGTGGAAATGAGCAGTTCTTC.

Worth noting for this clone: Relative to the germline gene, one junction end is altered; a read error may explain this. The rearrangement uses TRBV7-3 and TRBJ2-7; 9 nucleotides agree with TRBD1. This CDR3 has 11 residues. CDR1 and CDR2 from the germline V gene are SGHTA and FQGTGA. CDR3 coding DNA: TGTGCCAGCAGCACTGACAGGGGGTCCCACTTC. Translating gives CASSTDRGSHF.

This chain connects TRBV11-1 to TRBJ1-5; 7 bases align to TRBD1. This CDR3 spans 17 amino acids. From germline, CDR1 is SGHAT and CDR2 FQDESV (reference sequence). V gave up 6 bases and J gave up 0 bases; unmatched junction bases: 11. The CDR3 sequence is CASSPRQGNISNQPQHF. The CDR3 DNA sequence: TGTGCCAGCAGTCCCAGACAGGGAAATATTAGCAATCAGCCCCAGCATTTT.

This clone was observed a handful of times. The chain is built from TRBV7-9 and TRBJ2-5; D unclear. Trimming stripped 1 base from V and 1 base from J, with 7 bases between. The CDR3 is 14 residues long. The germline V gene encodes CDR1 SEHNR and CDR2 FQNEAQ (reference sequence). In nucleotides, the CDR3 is TGTGCCAGCAGCTTAGGGGTCAGCCAAGAGACCCAGTACTTC. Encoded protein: CASSLGVSQETQYF.

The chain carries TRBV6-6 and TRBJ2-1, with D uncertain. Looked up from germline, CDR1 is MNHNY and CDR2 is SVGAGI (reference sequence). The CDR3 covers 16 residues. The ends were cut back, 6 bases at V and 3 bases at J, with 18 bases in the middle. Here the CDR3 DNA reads TGTGCCAGCAGAGACACCGGGTCCGGCGACTACAATGAGCAGTTCTTC. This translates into CASRDTGSGDYNEQFF.

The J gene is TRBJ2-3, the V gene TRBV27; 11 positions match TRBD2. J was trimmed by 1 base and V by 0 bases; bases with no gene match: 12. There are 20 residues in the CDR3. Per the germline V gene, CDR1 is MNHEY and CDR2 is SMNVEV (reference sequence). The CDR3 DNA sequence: TGTGCCAGCAGTTTATCCCGGCTAGCGGGGGGTACGAGTCGCACAGATACGCAGTATTTT. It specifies CASSLSRLAGGTSRTDTQYF.

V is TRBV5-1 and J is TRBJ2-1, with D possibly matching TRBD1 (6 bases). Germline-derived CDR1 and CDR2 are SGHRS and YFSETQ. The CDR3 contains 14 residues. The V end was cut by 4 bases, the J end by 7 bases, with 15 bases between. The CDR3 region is CASSPSYRANEQFF. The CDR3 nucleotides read TGCGCCAGCAGCCCCTCATACAGGGCGAATGAGCAGTTCTTC.

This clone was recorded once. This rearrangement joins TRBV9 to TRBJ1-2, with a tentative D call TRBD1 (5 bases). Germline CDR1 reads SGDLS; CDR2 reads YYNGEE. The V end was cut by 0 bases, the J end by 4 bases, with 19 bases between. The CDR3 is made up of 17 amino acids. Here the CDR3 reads CASSVATFGTGGYGYTF. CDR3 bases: TGTGCCAGCAGCGTAGCTACGTTCGGAACAGGCGGCTATGGCTACACCTTC.

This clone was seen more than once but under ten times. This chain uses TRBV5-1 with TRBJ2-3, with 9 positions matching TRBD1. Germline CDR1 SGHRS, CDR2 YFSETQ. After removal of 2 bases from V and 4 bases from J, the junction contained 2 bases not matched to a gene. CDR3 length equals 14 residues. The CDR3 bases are TGCGCCAGCAGCTTCGGACAGGGGCCAGATACGCAGTATTTT. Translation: CASSFGQGPDTQYF.

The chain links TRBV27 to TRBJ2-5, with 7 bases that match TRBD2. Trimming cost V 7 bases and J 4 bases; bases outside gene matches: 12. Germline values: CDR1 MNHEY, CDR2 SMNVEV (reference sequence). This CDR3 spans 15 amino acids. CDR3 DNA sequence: TGTGCCAGCAAATCCTCGGGGGGAAATAGAGAGACCCAGTACTTC. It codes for CASKSSGGNRETQYF.

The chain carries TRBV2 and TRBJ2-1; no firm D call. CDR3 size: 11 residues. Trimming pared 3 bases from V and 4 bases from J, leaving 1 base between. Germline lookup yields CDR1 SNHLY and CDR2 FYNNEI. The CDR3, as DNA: TGTGCCAGCAGTGAGTACAATGAGCAGTTCTTC. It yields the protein CASSEYNEQFF.

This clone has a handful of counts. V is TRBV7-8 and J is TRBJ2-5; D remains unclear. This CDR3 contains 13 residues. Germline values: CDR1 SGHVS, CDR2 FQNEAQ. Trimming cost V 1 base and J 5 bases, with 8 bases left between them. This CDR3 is CASSLGARETQYF. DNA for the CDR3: TGTGCCAGCAGCTTAGGAGCGCGGGAGACCCAGTACTTC.

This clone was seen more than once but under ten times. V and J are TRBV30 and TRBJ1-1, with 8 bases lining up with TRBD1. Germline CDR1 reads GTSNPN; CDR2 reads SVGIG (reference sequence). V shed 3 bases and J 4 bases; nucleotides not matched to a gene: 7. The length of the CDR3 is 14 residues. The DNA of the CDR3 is TGTGCCTGGAGCAGGGGGCGGGTAGGCACTGAAGCTTTCTTT. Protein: CAWSRGRVGTEAFF. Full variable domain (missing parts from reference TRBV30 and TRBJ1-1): SQTIHQWPATLVQPVGSPLSLECTVEGTSNPNLYWYRQAAGRGLQLLFYSVGIGQISSEVPQNLSASRPQDRQFILSSKKLLLSDSGFYLCAWSRGRVGTEAFFGQGTRLTVV.

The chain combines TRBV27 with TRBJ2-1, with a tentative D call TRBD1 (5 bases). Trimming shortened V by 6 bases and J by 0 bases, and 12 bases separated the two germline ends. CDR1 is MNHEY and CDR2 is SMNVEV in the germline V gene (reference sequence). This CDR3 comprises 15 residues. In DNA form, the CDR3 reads TGTGCCAGCAGGCACAGGATAAGCTCCTACAATGAGCAGTTCTTC. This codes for CASRHRISSYNEQFF.

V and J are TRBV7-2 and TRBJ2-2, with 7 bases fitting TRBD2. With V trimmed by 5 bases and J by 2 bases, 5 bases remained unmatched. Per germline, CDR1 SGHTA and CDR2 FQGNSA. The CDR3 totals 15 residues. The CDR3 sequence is CASSRTRVNTGELFF. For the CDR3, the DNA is TGTGCCAGCAGCCGGACTAGAGTTAACACCGGGGAGCTGTTTTTT. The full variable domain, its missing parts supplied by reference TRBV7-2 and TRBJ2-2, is GAGVSQSPSNKVTEKGKDVELRCDPISGHTALYWYRQSLGQGLEFLIYFQGNSAPDKSGLPSDRFSAERTGGSVSTLTIQRTQQEDSAVYLCASSRTRVNTGELFFGEGSRLTVL.

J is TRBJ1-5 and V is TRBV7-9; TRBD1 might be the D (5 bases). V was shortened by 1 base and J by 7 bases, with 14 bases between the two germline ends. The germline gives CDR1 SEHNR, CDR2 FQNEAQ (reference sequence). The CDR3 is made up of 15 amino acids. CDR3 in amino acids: CASSLGGSGRQPQHF. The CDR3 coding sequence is TGTGCCAGCAGCTTAGGGGGGTCAGGGAGACAGCCCCAGCATTTT. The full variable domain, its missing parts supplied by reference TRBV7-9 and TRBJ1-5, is DTGVSQNPRHKITKRGQNVTFRCDPISEHNRLYWYRQTLGQGPEFLTYFQNEAQLEKSRLLSDRFSAERPKGSFSTLEIQRTEQGDSAMYLCASSLGGSGRQPQHFGDGTRLSIL.

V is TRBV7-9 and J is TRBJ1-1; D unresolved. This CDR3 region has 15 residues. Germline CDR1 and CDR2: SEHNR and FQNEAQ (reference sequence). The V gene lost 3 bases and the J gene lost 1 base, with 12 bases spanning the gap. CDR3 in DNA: TGTGCCAGCAGCTTTTGGGCGACACCGAACACTGAAGCTTTCTTT. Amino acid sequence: CASSFWATPNTEAFF.

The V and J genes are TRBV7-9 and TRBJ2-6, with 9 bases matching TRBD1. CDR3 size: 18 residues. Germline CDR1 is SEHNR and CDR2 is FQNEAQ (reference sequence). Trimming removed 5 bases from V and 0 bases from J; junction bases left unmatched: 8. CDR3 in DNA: TGTGCCAGCAGCCCAAGGACAGGGGACACCTCTGGGGCCAACGTCCTGACTTTC. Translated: CASSPRTGDTSGANVLTF.

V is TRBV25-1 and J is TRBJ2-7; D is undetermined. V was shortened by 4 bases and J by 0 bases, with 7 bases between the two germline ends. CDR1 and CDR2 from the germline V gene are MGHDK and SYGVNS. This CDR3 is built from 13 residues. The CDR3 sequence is CASSAPYSYEQYF. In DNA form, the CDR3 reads TGTGCCAGCAGTGCCCCCTACTCCTACGAGCAGTACTTC.

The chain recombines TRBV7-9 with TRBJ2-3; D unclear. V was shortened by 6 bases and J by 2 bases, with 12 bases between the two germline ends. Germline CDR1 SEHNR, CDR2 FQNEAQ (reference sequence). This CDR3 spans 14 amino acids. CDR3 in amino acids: CASRVGFPTDTQYF. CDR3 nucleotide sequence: TGTGCCAGCAGGGTGGGCTTCCCCACAGATACGCAGTATTTT.

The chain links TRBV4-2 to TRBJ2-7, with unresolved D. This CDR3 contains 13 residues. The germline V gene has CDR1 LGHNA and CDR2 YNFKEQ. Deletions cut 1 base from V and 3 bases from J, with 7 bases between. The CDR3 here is CASSQGNGYEQYF. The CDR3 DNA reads TGTGCCAGCAGCCAAGGGAATGGCTACGAGCAGTACTTC.